This T cell receptor (beta chain) stems from a study of blood T cell repertoires in COVID-19. Turning to the study itself: Samples representing acute and convalescent COVID-19 were sourced from the United States, Italy and Spain.

Clones were read by immunoSEQ multiplex PCR, and TCRdb kept only the in-frame ones, dropping some. The sample includes about 52,000 clones, 81% of them seen just once. Seattle's enrolled individuals joined amid active infection and were then monitored longitudinally. The CDR3 covers 15 residues. CDR1 SGHTA and CDR2 FQGNSA come from the germline V gene. J lost 5 bases, V lost 4 bases, and 8 bases had no gene match. The chain joins TRBV7-2 to TRBJ2-5, with 9 bases aligning to TRBD2. Sequences were obtained from peripheral blood. The receptor comes from a woman older than 75 with COVID-19, enrolled during active disease. This chain's CDR3 is CASSSLAGVGETQYF. CDR3 DNA: TGTGCCAGCAGCTCTTTAGCGGGAGTCGGGGAGACCCAGTACTTC.